Shown below are 21 T cell receptor beta chains from a single sample sequenced in a study of CD8+ T cells in alopecia areata. Sequencing relied on a cDNA template that was reverse transcribed from extracted RNA. The protocol was immunoSEQ multiplex PCR, while the TCRdb copy is restricted to in-frame clones and leaves out a portion. The table shows 150,000 or so clones, with 40% to 50% occurring only once. The specimen sequenced was CD4+ T cells sorted from blood. These receptor sequences come from a human donor with alopecia areata.

This clone was counted a few times. The chain uses TRBV7-8 and TRBJ2-7; 11 bases match TRBD2. Germline loops: CDR1 SGHVS, CDR2 FQNEAQ. The CDR3 is 16 residues long. V was clipped by 5 bases and J by 6 bases; unmatched bases: 12. For the CDR3, the DNA is TGTGCCAGCAGCCGACCGGTAGGCCTAGCGGGAGGCGAGCAGTACTTC. It yields the protein CASSRPVGLAGGEQYF.

The chain links TRBV30 to TRBJ1-4, with D unclear. The V end lost 2 bases, the J end lost 0 bases, and 7 bases lay between the germline ends. Germline lookup yields CDR1 GTSNPN and CDR2 SVGIG (reference sequence). The CDR3 has 14 amino acids. CDR3 residues: CAWSSGATNEKLFF. CDR3 in DNA: TGTGCCTGGAGTTCCGGAGCAACTAATGAAAAACTGTTTTTT.

This clone showed up just a few times. The chain employs TRBV29-1 and TRBJ2-1; 7 bases line up with TRBD2. This CDR3 region has 13 residues. Germline CDR1 reads SQVTM; CDR2 reads ANQGSEA. This CDR3 is CGARGREMQEQFF. The DNA of the CDR3 is TGCGGAGCTCGCGGGCGGGAGATGCAAGAGCAGTTCTTC.

J is TRBJ2-4 and V is TRBV4-1; tentatively, D is TRBD2 (6 bases). This CDR3 contains 16 residues. Between the trimmed V and J ends, which lost 3 bases and 0 bases, there was a span of 12 bases. CDR1 and CDR2 from the germline V gene are MGHRA and YSYEKL. CDR3 sequence reads: CASSQGERAAKNIQYF. As DNA, the CDR3 is TGCGCCAGCAGCCAGGGGGAGCGGGCAGCCAAAAACATTCAGTACTTC.

This chain uses TRBV7-3 with TRBJ2-6; 7 bases match TRBD2. The J segment lost 0 bases and the V segment lost 1 base, leaving 12 bases of the junction unmatched. The CDR3 is made up of 20 amino acids. Per the germline V gene, CDR1 is SGHTA and CDR2 is FQGTGA. The CDR3: CASSLNPLVWGGSGANVLTF. CDR3 bases: TGTGCCAGCAGCTTAAATCCCCTCGTTTGGGGGGGCTCTGGGGCCAACGTCCTGACTTTC. The full variable domain, completed using reference TRBV7-3 and TRBJ2-6, is GAGVSQTPSNKVTEKGKYVELRCDPISGHTALYWYRQSLGQGPEFLIYFQGTGAADDSGLPNDRFFAVRPEGSVSTLKIQRTERGDSAVYLCASSLNPLVWGGSGANVLTFGAGSRLTVL.

The sample holds a few counts of this clone. Other DNA variants within this sample encode the same CDR3. The chain links TRBV5-1 to TRBJ2-5, with D hard to call. Trimming took off 0 bases at V and 2 bases at J, with 5 bases between the two ends. The CDR3 spans 13 residues. CDR1 is SGHRS, CDR2 YFSETQ, per germline. The DNA of the CDR3 is TGCGCCAGCAGCTTGGGGGGTCAAGAGACCCAGTACTTC. Translation gives CASSLGGQETQYF.

This clone appeared a few times. The chain is built from TRBV29-1 and TRBJ2-3; no definite D call. V lost 4 bases and J 3 bases, leaving 17 bases between the germline ends. Germline V CDR1 and CDR2: SQVTM, ANQGSEA. The CDR3 length is 15 residues. CDR3 in DNA: TGCAGCGTTGCGATTGGGATATTGACTACAGATACGCAGTATTTT. Its protein is CSVAIGILTTDTQYF.

The genes are TRBV7-6 and TRBJ2-3; 7 bases match TRBD2. V lost 5 bases and J lost 0; bases outside the gene matches: 5. This CDR3 has 15 amino acids. Germline values: CDR1 SGHVS, CDR2 FNYEAQ. This CDR3 reads CASSKIAGSTDTQYF. CDR3 sequence (DNA): TGTGCCAGCAGCAAGATAGCGGGCAGCACAGATACGCAGTATTTT.

The genes are TRBV19 and TRBJ2-3; D is unclear. Germline assignment: CDR1 LNHDA and CDR2 SQIVND (reference sequence). The CDR3 length is 13 residues. Trimming left V 5 bases short and J 1 base short, with 7 bases between. In nucleotides, the CDR3 is TGTGCCAGTAGTCCGCCCGGCACAGATACGCAGTATTTT. Protein sequence: CASSPPGTDTQYF.

J is TRBJ2-3 and V is TRBV4-1; unclear D gene. This CDR3 has 18 residues. V lost 1 base, J lost 2 bases, and 19 bases lay in between. Germline-derived CDR1 and CDR2 are MGHRA and YSYEKL. The DNA of the CDR3 is TGCGCCAGCAGCCAAGGTTCCTCGCCAAATTTATTCACAGATACGCAGTATTTT. Translated: CASSQGSSPNLFTDTQYF.

This chain uses TRBV7-9 with TRBJ1-2, with 8 nucleotides matching TRBD1. Germline CDR1 and CDR2: SEHNR and FQNEAQ (reference sequence). The ends lost 5 bases at V and 4 bases at J; junction bases unmatched: 12. This CDR3 spans 16 amino acids. CDR3 nucleotides: TGTGCCAGCAGCGACCTACGACAGGGGTTTTCCTATGGCTACACCTTC. This codes for CASSDLRQGFSYGYTF.

A few counts support this clone. The rearrangement links TRBV29-1 to TRBJ2-5; the D is unclear. V lost 4 bases and J lost 2, with 8 bases in between. Germline CDR1 SQVTM, CDR2 ANQGSEA. This CDR3 comprises 12 residues. For the CDR3, the DNA is TGCAGCGTTGGTGTGGGGCAAGAGACCCAGTACTTC. Translation gives CSVGVGQETQYF.

The gene calls are TRBV30 and TRBJ2-1; the match to TRBD2 covers 13 bases. V gave up 4 bases and J gave up 7 bases; unmatched junction bases: 7. Germline CDR1 and CDR2: GTSNPN and SVGIG (reference sequence). The CDR3 spans 15 residues. CDR3 residues: CAWTQKGLAGNEQFF. CDR3 nucleotides: TGTGCCTGGACCCAGAAGGGACTAGCGGGAAATGAGCAGTTCTTC. Combining the CDR3 with reference TRBV30 and TRBJ2-1 gives the whole variable domain SQTIHQWPATLVQPVGSPLSLECTVEGTSNPNLYWYRQAAGRGLQLLFYSVGIGQISSEVPQNLSASRPQDRQFILSSKKLLLSDSGFYLCAWTQKGLAGNEQFFGPGTRLTVL.

This clone was counted a few times. The chain uses TRBV11-2 and TRBJ2-2; D gene unclear. The V and J ends lost 5 bases and 5 bases respectively, with 3 bases between them. CDR1 is SGHAT, CDR2 FQNNGV, per germline. The CDR3 loop spans 11 amino acids. The CDR3 reads CASSPTGELFF. In DNA form, the CDR3 reads TGTGCCAGCAGCCCGACCGGGGAGCTGTTTTTT.

The CDR3: CASSSQGGNQPQHF. The CDR3 region has the DNA TGTGCCAGCAGCTCCCAAGGGGGAAATCAGCCCCAGCATTTT. The chain couples TRBV7-9 to TRBJ1-5; a weak D match, TRBD1 (6 bases). The length of the CDR3 is 14 residues. The germline V and J ends were trimmed by 4 bases and 4 bases, with 11 bases remaining between them. Germline CDR1 is SEHNR and CDR2 is FQNEAQ (reference sequence).

The J gene is TRBJ2-1, the V gene TRBV5-1; D ambiguous. CDR1 SGHRS and CDR2 YFSETQ come from the germline V gene. The V end lost 4 bases, the J end lost 8 bases, and 13 bases lay between the germline ends. This CDR3 is 13 amino acids long. The CDR3 loop is CASSPGPIDEQFF. CDR3 DNA sequence: TGCGCCAGCAGCCCGGGCCCGATAGATGAGCAGTTCTTC.

The V and J genes are TRBV5-1 and TRBJ2-3; 8 bases line up with TRBD1. The germline V gene has CDR1 SGHRS and CDR2 YFSETQ. The CDR3 loop spans 15 amino acids. With V trimmed by 5 bases and J by 6 bases, 11 bases remained unmatched. CDR3: CASSYGQGGLDTQYF. The CDR3 region has the DNA TGCGCCAGCAGTTACGGACAGGGCGGCCTGGATACGCAGTATTTT.

This clone was counted only a few times. The chain recombines TRBV25-1 with TRBJ2-7; 10 nucleotides align to TRBD2. There are 17 residues in the CDR3. Unmatched junction bases numbered 11, after V lost 2 bases and J lost 4 bases. Germline loops: CDR1 MGHDK, CDR2 SYGVNS. The CDR3 DNA sequence: TGTGCCAGCAGTGAAGTCCCCCTAGCGGGAGCTCCTTACGAGCAGTACTTC. It specifies CASSEVPLAGAPYEQYF.

In this sample, this clone turned up once. This sequence joins TRBV4-1 and TRBJ1-5; D remains unclear. The CDR3 is 18 amino acids. The germline V gene has CDR1 MGHRA and CDR2 YSYEKL. Trimming stripped 0 bases from V and 4 bases from J, with 19 bases between. The CDR3 nucleotides read TGCGCCAGCAGCCAAGACCCCTCCGGTGGCAGCCAAAATCAGCCCCAGCATTTT. The encoded protein is CASSQDPSGGSQNQPQHF.

The chain couples TRBV5-4 to TRBJ2-4; tentative D call: TRBD1 (6 bases). The CDR3 has 16 residues. Trimming shortened V by 4 bases and J by 0 bases, and 14 bases separated the two germline ends. Germline assignment: CDR1 SGHNT and CDR2 YYREEE (reference sequence). For the CDR3, the DNA is TGTGCCAGCAGCCAGGGGCAGGGGTTAGCCAAAAACATTCAGTACTTC. The encoded protein is CASSQGQGLAKNIQYF.

The chain joins TRBV29-1 to TRBJ2-1; 7 bases are a match to TRBD2. The CDR3 sequence is 16 residues long. The germline CDR1 and CDR2 sequences are SQVTM and ANQGSEA. V lost 7 bases and J lost 4; bases outside the gene matches: 16. As DNA, the CDR3 is TGCAGCGCCAGACCCCCCGGCGGCGGGAGTTACAATGAGCAGTTCTTC. Amino acid sequence: CSARPPGGGSYNEQFF.